The 19 T cell receptor beta chains reported below all come from one sample, sequenced in a study of blood T cell repertoires in COVID-19. The method was immunoSEQ multiplex PCR; TCRdb's version includes in-frame clones alone and lacks a portion of them. The data show under 200,000 clones, with about 86% seen just once and around 0.99% held by the top ten. Sequencing was performed on peripheral blood. These receptors originate from a man aged 18 to 29 with acute or convalescent COVID-19.

This chain joins TRBV24-1 and TRBJ2-1; TRBD1 matches at 8 bases. The CDR3 consists of 16 residues. CDR1 is KGHDR and CDR2 is SFDVKD in the germline V gene. The V segment lost 5 bases and the J segment 0 bases; nucleotides outside the gene matches: 5. CDR3 DNA sequence: TGTGCCACCAGTGCTACCGGGACAGGCTCCTACAATGAGCAGTTCTTC. It specifies CATSATGTGSYNEQFF.

The chain uses TRBV1 and TRBJ1-5; the table's TRBD1 call for D was not verified on the DNA. TRBV1 constitutes a pseudogene. The CDR3 covers 15 residues. The CDR3 is CTSSRGTESNQPQHF. CDR3 nucleotide sequence: TGCACCAGCAGCCGGGGGACAGAGAGCAATCAGCCCCAGCATTTT.

The V gene is TRBV19, the J gene TRBJ2-2; a possible D gene is TRBD1 (6 bases). This CDR3 spans 14 amino acids. Deletions cut 9 bases from V and 5 bases from J, with 16 bases between. Germline assignment: CDR1 LNHDA and CDR2 SQIVND (reference sequence). CDR3 in DNA: TGTGCCAGCCAAACAGGGTTTGAGACCGGGGAGCTGTTTTTT. The encoded protein is CASQTGFETGELFF.

The V call is TRBV5-1, the J call TRBJ1-1; TRBD1 aligns across 8 bases. After removal of 0 bases from V and 1 base from J, the junction contained 8 bases not matched to a gene. The CDR3 is made up of 17 amino acids. Germline lookup yields CDR1 SGHRS and CDR2 YFSETQ. CDR3 protein: CASSLVGTGLGNTEAFF. In DNA, the CDR3 is TGCGCCAGCAGCTTGGTCGGGACAGGCTTAGGGAACACTGAAGCTTTCTTT.

CDR3 region: CASRVGGDYGYTF. As DNA, the CDR3 is TGTGCCAGCAGGGTAGGGGGCGACTATGGCTACACCTTC. The rearrangement uses TRBV28 and TRBJ1-2, with 7 bases identical to TRBD1. The CDR3 runs 13 residues. Per the germline V gene, CDR1 is MDHEN and CDR2 is SYDVKM. Unmatched junction bases numbered 4, after V lost 6 bases and J lost 3 bases.

This clone has only one observation. The J gene is TRBJ1-1, the V gene TRBV7-9; no definite D call. The CDR3 length is 15 residues. Trimming took 1 base from V and 1 from J, leaving 10 bases between them. CDR1 is SEHNR, CDR2 FQNEAQ, per germline (reference sequence). CDR3 bases: TGTGCCAGCAGCTTAGTACGACGGGAGAACACTGAAGCTTTCTTT. Translating it yields CASSLVRRENTEAFF.

For this clone: Other nucleotide sequences from this sample produce the same CDR3. V is TRBV27 and J is TRBJ1-6, with D hard to call. The V end lost 3 bases, the J end lost 0 bases, and 15 bases lay between the germline ends. The CDR3 is 18 amino acids. Germline assignment: CDR1 MNHEY and CDR2 SMNVEV (reference sequence). The CDR3 reads CASSFSDGGSSYNSPLHF. CDR3 nucleotide sequence: TGTGCCAGCAGTTTCAGCGACGGTGGGAGCTCCTATAATTCACCCCTCCACTTT.

The V gene is TRBV6-5, the J gene TRBJ2-5; maybe TRBD1 (6 bases). The CDR3 is 15 residues long. Between the trimmed V and J ends, which lost 7 bases and 4 bases, there was a span of 19 bases. The germline V gene has CDR1 MNHEY and CDR2 SVGAGI. The CDR3 protein is CASTSQGFLRETQYF. DNA of the CDR3: TGTGCCAGCACCTCGCAGGGGTTCTTGAGAGAGACCCAGTACTTC.

The chain has TRBV11-2 and TRBJ2-5; D might be TRBD1 (5 bases). The CDR3 is 14 amino acids. Germline CDR1 reads SGHAT; CDR2 reads FQNNGV. V lost 5 bases and J lost 0, with 10 bases in between. The CDR3 is CASSALQDQETQYF. As DNA, the CDR3 is TGTGCCAGCAGCGCCCTACAGGACCAAGAGACCCAGTACTTC.

The V call is TRBV30, the J call TRBJ1-2, with D perhaps TRBD1 (6 bases). V was clipped by 2 bases and J by 8 bases, with 18 bases between them. CDR1 is GTSNPN, CDR2 SVGIG, per germline (reference sequence). This CDR3 region has 14 residues. The CDR3 protein is CAWSNRVLNVGYTF. The DNA for the CDR3 is TGTGCCTGGAGTAACAGGGTCCTAAATGTGGGCTACACCTTC.

This clone appeared once. The V gene is TRBV10-3, the J gene TRBJ2-7, with TRBD1 matching 7 bases. Germline CDR1 and CDR2: ENHRY and SYGVKD. The CDR3 spans 13 residues. V shed 7 bases, J shed 0 bases, and the junction held 3 bases outside the gene matches. CDR3 in amino acids: CAITDRDSYEQYF. CDR3 DNA: TGTGCCATCACCGACAGGGACTCCTACGAGCAGTACTTC.

This chain connects TRBV29-1 to TRBJ1-4; 9 bases fit TRBD1. The CDR3 is made up of 12 amino acids. V lost 4 bases and J lost 7; bases outside the gene matches: 1. CDR1 SQVTM and CDR2 ANQGSEA come from the germline V gene. CDR3 coding DNA: TGCAGCGTTGCGGACAGGGGTGAAAAACTGTTTTTT. This encodes CSVADRGEKLFF.

The V and J genes are TRBV9 and TRBJ2-6, with D possibly matching TRBD1 (6 bases). CDR1 SGDLS and CDR2 YYNGEE come from the germline V gene. This CDR3 has 18 residues. V was cut by 3 bases and J by 0 bases, with 16 bases left in between. CDR3 residues: CASSATQGHPSGANVLTF. The CDR3 DNA reads as TGTGCCAGCAGCGCCACTCAGGGACACCCCTCTGGGGCCAACGTCCTGACTTTC.

This clone occurred a few times. This chain uses TRBV7-2 with TRBJ1-1; D gene ambiguous. The germline gives CDR1 SGHTA, CDR2 FQGNSA. The CDR3 contains 14 residues. V was trimmed by 7 bases and J by 1 base, leaving 13 bases between them. This chain's CDR3 is CASKVGRGNTEAFF. DNA of the CDR3: TGTGCCAGCAAAGTGGGCCGGGGGAACACTGAAGCTTTCTTT.

V gene TRBV7-3 combines with J gene TRBJ1-6; TRBD1 agrees at 9 bases. The V gene's germline CDR1 is SGHTA and CDR2 FQGTGA. The CDR3 covers 15 residues. The V segment lost 3 bases and the J segment 3 bases; nucleotides outside the gene matches: 0. CDR3 amino acids: CASSLTGGYNSPLHF. The CDR3, as DNA: TGTGCCAGCAGCTTGACAGGGGGCTATAATTCACCCCTCCACTTT.

There are a few counts of this clone. This chain uses TRBV7-9 with TRBJ1-2; D not certain. The CDR3 covers 12 residues. The germline gives CDR1 SEHNR, CDR2 FQNEAQ (reference sequence). V was trimmed by 4 bases and J by 7 bases, leaving 10 bases between them. The DNA for the CDR3 is TGTGCCAGCAGCTCCAACAATGTTGGCTACACCTTC. Its protein is CASSSNNVGYTF. The full variable domain, rest sourced from reference TRBV7-9 and TRBJ1-2, is DTGVSQNPRHKITKRGQNVTFRCDPISEHNRLYWYRQTLGQGPEFLTYFQNEAQLEKSRLLSDRFSAERPKGSFSTLEIQRTEQGDSAMYLCASSSNNVGYTFGSGTRLTVV.

The V and J genes are TRBV19 and TRBJ2-1, with 7 positions matching TRBD2. In germline, CDR1 is LNHDA, CDR2 SQIVND (reference sequence). V lost 5 bases and J lost 8; bases outside the gene matches: 12. The CDR3 covers 15 residues. In nucleotides, the CDR3 is TGTGCCAGTAGTCCAGGGAGGGCAATCAGGGATGAGCAGTTCTTC. This sequence encodes CASSPGRAIRDEQFF.

The rearrangement links TRBV2 to TRBJ1-5, with D possibly TRBD1 on 5 matching bases. Trimming took 4 bases from V and 1 from J, leaving 11 bases between them. The germline V gene encodes CDR1 SNHLY and CDR2 FYNNEI. This CDR3 is built from 15 residues. CDR3 sequence (DNA): TGTGCCAGCAGTGGTTTGGGGGGAAGCAATCAGCCCCAGCATTTT. Translation: CASSGLGGSNQPQHF.

The V and J genes are TRBV28 and TRBJ2-1; 9 bases agree with TRBD1. Germline V gives CDR1 MDHEN, CDR2 SYDVKM. CDR3 length equals 16 residues. With 4 bases clipped from V and 6 bases from J, the junction kept 10 bases outside the gene matches. DNA of the CDR3: TGTGCCAGCAGTTCAGGGCGGACAGGGGTGATCAATGAGCAGTTCTTC. Protein: CASSSGRTGVINEQFF.